A single sample is the source of the 24 T cell receptor beta chains below, sequenced in a study of T cell repertoires in cytomegalovirus infection. Their cognate antigens are unknown. Via MiXCR, TCRdb re-called the reads, giving one row per CDR3 protein. The sample holds around 310,000 distinct CDR3 sequences, 25% to 35% seen once. The specimen comprised cultured PBMCs, sampled from culture after CMV antigen stimulation. These receptors came from a human donor in good health (CMV status not recorded). Some clones in this sample may be carry-over from other donors' samples.

This clonotype was found many times. The gene calls are TRBV7-8 and TRBJ1-5; D unclear. The CDR3 consists of 15 residues. CDR1 and CDR2 (germline): SGHVS, FQNEAQ. Trimming took off 0 bases at V and 0 bases at J, with 6 bases between the two ends. The CDR3 protein is CASSLASSSNQPQHF. CDR3 coding DNA: TGTGCCAGCAGCTTAGCGAGCTCTAGCAATCAGCCCCAGCATTTT.

J is TRBJ2-5 and V is TRBV6-8, with TRBD1 matching 10 bases. J was trimmed by 5 bases and V by 2 bases; bases with no gene match: 5. This CDR3 region has 15 residues. Germline values: CDR1 MNHGY, CDR2 SAAAGT. CDR3 sequence: CASSYRDRGTETQYF. DNA of the CDR3: TGTGCCAGCAGTTACCGGGACAGGGGAACCGAGACCCAGTACTTC.

The chain has TRBV12-3 or TRBV12-4 and TRBJ1-1; D gene unclear. The CDR3 consists of 14 residues. V was pared by 3 bases and J by 0 bases, with 8 bases between. Written as DNA, the CDR3 is TGTGCCAGCAGTTTGAGTAATATGAACACTGAAGCTTTCTTT. It codes for CASSLSNMNTEAFF.

The chain has TRBV6-6 and TRBJ1-1, with 8 positions matching TRBD1. V shed 6 bases and J 5 bases; nucleotides not matched to a gene: 11. The CDR3 is made up of 15 amino acids. CDR1 MNHNY and CDR2 SVGAGI come from the germline V gene (reference sequence). The CDR3 spells CASSQHLQGGTEAFF. For the CDR3, the DNA is TGTGCCAGCAGCCAACACCTACAGGGGGGAACTGAAGCTTTCTTT.

This clonotype has more than one count but fewer than ten. The chain combines TRBV7-9 with TRBJ1-2; D gene uncertain. CDR3 length equals 14 residues. V was trimmed by 2 bases and J by 2 bases, leaving 9 bases between them. Germline values: CDR1 SEHNR, CDR2 FQNEAQ (reference sequence). The CDR3 DNA is TGTGCCAGCAGCTTACTCTCCCAAAACTATGGCTACACCTTC. This sequence encodes CASSLLSQNYGYTF. The full variable domain, with the rest looked up from reference TRBV7-9 and TRBJ1-2, is DTGVSQNPRHKITKRGQNVTFRCDPISEHNRLYWYRQTLGQGPEFLTYFQNEAQLEKSRLLSDRFSAERPKGSFSTLEIQRTEQGDSAMYLCASSLLSQNYGYTFGSGTRLTVV.

The CDR3 nucleotides read TGTGCCAGATCGCTCAGGCTGGGGACCTACGAGCAGTACTTC. Protein product: CARSLRLGTYEQYF. The genes are TRBV7-4 and TRBJ2-7; no reliable D call. CDR3 length: 14 residues. Germline CDR1 SGHVT, CDR2 SQSDAQ. V shed 9 bases and J shed 2 bases, with 17 bases lying between them.

V usage is TRBV7-2 and J usage is TRBJ2-3; D is unclear. The germline V and J ends were trimmed by 2 bases and 10 bases, with 10 bases remaining between them. Germline assignment: CDR1 SGHTA and CDR2 FQGNSA. The CDR3 runs 12 residues. For the CDR3, the DNA is TGTGCCAGCAGCTTACCCGAGAACTCGCAGTATTTT. Translating it yields CASSLPENSQYF.

This sequence joins TRBV19 and TRBJ1-1; 9 bases align to TRBD1. Germline V gene sequence: CDR1 LNHDA, CDR2 SQIVND (reference sequence). The CDR3 extends over 14 amino acids. The ends lost 4 bases at V and 10 bases at J; junction bases unmatched: 10. The CDR3 DNA follows: TGTGCCAGTAGTAAACTCCGGGACAGGGCAGGAGCTTTCTTT. Protein sequence: CASSKLRDRAGAFF.

This clonotype was seen repeatedly, ten times or more. CDR3: CASSSVLAAGGELFF. The CDR3 nucleotides are TGTGCCAGCAGCTCGGTTCTAGCGGCTGGCGGGGAGCTGTTTTTT. This chain uses TRBV7-2 with TRBJ2-2, with TRBD2 matching 7 bases. Per the germline V gene, CDR1 is SGHTA and CDR2 is FQGNSA. V trimming: 4 bases; J trimming: 7 bases; junction bases outside the gene matches: 9. This CDR3 is built from 15 residues.

This clonotype was counted between two and nine times. The chain carries TRBV18 and TRBJ1-1, with D possibly being TRBD1 (5 bases). V was clipped by 2 bases and J by 1 base, with 11 bases between them. Germline assignment: CDR1 KGHSH and CDR2 LQKENI. The CDR3 spans 15 residues. Here the CDR3 DNA reads TGTGCCAGCTCACCATCGGCCAGGGAGAACACTGAAGCTTTCTTT. Its translation is CASSPSARENTEAFF.

The rearrangement uses TRBV6-2 or TRBV6-3 and TRBJ1-1; 7 bases match TRBD1. V shed 2 bases and J 5 bases; nucleotides not matched to a gene: 11. This CDR3 has 16 amino acids. Germline assignment: CDR1 MNHEY and CDR2 SVGEGT. The CDR3 region is CASSYRGDRVETEAFF. The CDR3 DNA reads as TGTGCCAGCAGTTACCGTGGCGACAGGGTGGAAACTGAAGCTTTCTTT.

This clonotype was counted once. The V and J genes are TRBV2 and TRBJ2-3, with no clear D. CDR3 length: 16 residues. Germline assignment: CDR1 SNHLY and CDR2 FYNNEI. The ends were cut back, 8 bases at V and 4 bases at J, with 22 bases in the middle. The CDR3 here is CASDPPFRDRADTQYF. Written as DNA, the CDR3 is TGTGCCAGCGATCCACCCTTTCGAGATAGGGCAGATACGCAGTATTTT.

This chain joins TRBV19 and TRBJ2-4; TRBD1 matches at 7 bases. From germline, CDR1 is LNHDA and CDR2 SQIVND (reference sequence). The CDR3 extends over 16 amino acids. V shed 6 bases and J 0 bases; nucleotides not matched to a gene: 8. The CDR3 DNA is TGTGCCAGTAGCCCCTTAAGGGGGCTAGCCAAAAACATTCAGTACTTC. Encoded protein: CASSPLRGLAKNIQYF.

The V and J genes are TRBV18 and TRBJ1-5; D gene unclear. In germline, CDR1 is KGHSH, CDR2 LQKENI. V gave up 6 bases and J gave up 4 bases, with 22 bases separating them. The CDR3 spans 17 residues. The DNA of the CDR3 is TGTGCCAGCTCCATAGACCCCCTAATAGGAAGTAATCAGCCCCAGCATTTT. Amino acid sequence: CASSIDPLIGSNQPQHF.

The genes are TRBV20-1 and TRBJ2-7, with 11 bases fitting TRBD2. Trimming removed 6 bases from V and 5 bases from J; junction bases left unmatched: 12. The CDR3 runs 15 residues. CDR1 is DFQATT and CDR2 is SNEGSKA in the germline V gene (reference sequence). CDR3 loop: CSAESNALAGDEQYF. DNA for the CDR3: TGCAGTGCCGAGTCTAATGCACTAGCGGGAGACGAGCAGTACTTC.

This clonotype was observed a handful of times. The chain uses TRBV6-2 or TRBV6-3 and TRBJ1-5; no clear D. The CDR3 contains 16 residues. Germline V lookup: CDR1 MNHEY, CDR2 SVGEGT. V was shortened by 0 bases and J by 0 bases, with 9 bases between the two germline ends. The CDR3 here is CASSYSPDTSNQPQHF. The CDR3 nucleotides read TGTGCCAGCAGTTACTCTCCTGACACTAGCAATCAGCCCCAGCATTTT.

V usage is TRBV27 and J usage is TRBJ2-3, with no clear D. The CDR3 is made up of 10 amino acids. Trimming removed 8 bases at V and 6 bases at J, with 6 bases between. Germline loops: CDR1 MNHEY, CDR2 SMNVEV (reference sequence). CDR3 sequence (DNA): TGTGCCAGCCGCGCGGATACGCAGTATTTT. Its protein product is CASRADTQYF.

This chain connects TRBV28 to TRBJ2-6; D uncertain. V gave up 1 base and J gave up 4 bases, with 8 bases separating them. Germline lookup yields CDR1 MDHEN and CDR2 SYDVKM. This CDR3 has 15 amino acids. The CDR3 nucleotides are TGTGCCAGCAGTTTATCCGGGTCCGGGGCCAACGTCCTGACTTTC. It encodes CASSLSGSGANVLTF.

V usage is TRBV11-2 and J usage is TRBJ2-2; D not certain. The germline CDR1 and CDR2 sequences are SGHAT and FQNNGV. Trimming took off 1 base at V and 2 bases at J, with 8 bases between the two ends. This CDR3 is 15 amino acids long. CDR3 protein: CASSLAPENTGELFF. CDR3 bases: TGTGCCAGCAGCTTAGCCCCAGAAAACACCGGGGAGCTGTTTTTT.

The chain employs TRBV6-1 and TRBJ2-2; no clear D. V lost 10 bases and J lost 7, with 10 bases in between. Germline CDR1 is MNHNS and CDR2 is SASEGT. CDR3 length: 11 residues. The CDR3 is CATIDFGELFF. DNA of the CDR3: TGTGCCACTATCGATTTCGGGGAGCTGTTTTTT.

This clonotype was counted many times. V usage is TRBV4-1 and J usage is TRBJ1-6; no clear D gene. Germline CDR1 and CDR2: MGHRA and YSYEKL. V was cut by 4 bases and J by 8 bases, with 21 bases left in between. CDR3 length equals 17 residues. The DNA of the CDR3 is TGCGCCAGCAGCCGCACGGACCGTCCACGTACGGATTCACCCCTCCACTTT. This encodes CASSRTDRPRTDSPLHF.

V usage is TRBV28 and J usage is TRBJ2-1, with 11 bases aligning to TRBD1. Germline values: CDR1 MDHEN, CDR2 SYDVKM. The CDR3 consists of 17 residues. Losses at the gene ends were 1 base for V and 0 bases for J; bases not matched to a gene: 2. The DNA for the CDR3 is TGTGCCAGCAGTTTATACGGGACAGGGGGCTCCTACAATGAGCAGTTCTTC. As protein: CASSLYGTGGSYNEQFF.

This chain connects TRBV5-1 to TRBJ1-2; 7 bases are a match to TRBD1. The length of the CDR3 is 14 residues. The J segment lost 6 bases and the V segment lost 3 bases, leaving 8 bases of the junction unmatched. Per germline, CDR1 SGHRS and CDR2 YFSETQ. The DNA for the CDR3 is TGCGCCAGCAGCTGGGGACAGAACGGTGATGGCTACACCTTC. Protein: CASSWGQNGDGYTF.

The rearrangement joins TRBV7-2 to TRBJ2-1; D may be TRBD2 (6 bases). Germline assignment: CDR1 SGHTA and CDR2 FQGNSA. With 4 bases removed from V and 5 bases from J, the gap between germline ends came to 9 bases. This CDR3 spans 13 amino acids. CDR3 region: CASSWERDNEQFF. The CDR3, as DNA: TGTGCCAGCAGCTGGGAGCGGGACAATGAGCAGTTCTTC.